Listed here are 15 T cell receptor beta chains from one sample, sequenced in a study of CD8 T cells in ankylosing spondylitis. TCRdb re-called the 5' RACE reads through MiXCR, storing one row per CDR3 protein. The table shows roughly 260,000 distinct CDR3 sequences, with over 15% occurring only once. The sequenced material came from blood, either unsorted or a sorted T cell fraction (not recorded which). The receptor set was obtained from a male donor with ankylosing spondylitis or in good health (not recorded which).

This clonotype was seen a few times. The chain is built from TRBV12-3 or TRBV12-4 and TRBJ2-4; TRBD1 might be the D (6 bases). This CDR3 contains 15 residues. Deletions cut 6 bases from V and 4 bases from J, with 16 bases between. CDR3 sequence reads: CASRLDSVGKNIQYF. CDR3 nucleotides: TGTGCCAGCAGACTGGACAGTGTCGGGAAAAACATTCAGTACTTC.

This clonotype was seen ten or more times. V is TRBV29-1 and J is TRBJ2-3; D remains ambiguous. V lost 5 bases, J lost 4 bases, and 16 bases lay in between. The germline CDR1 and CDR2 sequences are SQVTM and ANQGSEA. The CDR3 runs to 14 residues. CDR3 DNA sequence: TGCAGCGTTCAGACTGCTATAGGACCAGATACGCAGTATTTT. Translated: CSVQTAIGPDTQYF.

This chain uses TRBV20-1 with TRBJ2-1; TRBD2 matches at 12 bases. Germline-derived CDR1 and CDR2 are DFQATT and SNEGSKA (reference sequence). The J segment lost 6 bases and the V segment lost 3 bases, leaving 6 bases of the junction unmatched. The CDR3 length is 15 residues. Here the CDR3 DNA reads TGCAGTGCTAGTAGACTAGCGGGAGCTTCCAATGAGCAGTTCTTC. Protein product: CSASRLAGASNEQFF.

The chain recombines TRBV29-1 with TRBJ1-4; 7 positions agree with TRBD1. Germline trimming cut 6 bases from V and 2 bases from J; bases unmatched to any gene: 12. CDR1 and CDR2 from the germline V gene are SQVTM and ANQGSEA. This CDR3 has 16 amino acids. The CDR3 DNA follows: TGCAGCGTCCGTCAGGGGGACAGATTTACTAATGAAAAACTGTTTTTT. Amino acid sequence: CSVRQGDRFTNEKLFF.

The rearrangement joins TRBV12-3 or TRBV12-4 to TRBJ2-5, with 13 bases that match TRBD2. CDR3 size: 14 residues. V trimming: 6 bases; J trimming: 5 bases; junction bases outside the gene matches: 3. CDR3 DNA sequence: TGTGCCAGCAGACAGACTAGCGGGGGGGAGACCCAGTACTTC. It specifies CASRQTSGGETQYF.

This clonotype was seen a few times. This rearrangement joins TRBV10-3 to TRBJ2-7, with a possible D match to TRBD1 (5 bases). V lost 6 bases and J lost 3, with 6 bases in between. The CDR3 has 11 amino acids. The germline CDR1 and CDR2 sequences are ENHRY and SYGVKD. In DNA, the CDR3 is TGTGCCATCAGCCAGGGCTACGAGCAGTACGTC. It translates to CAISQGYEQYV.

The chain links TRBV12-3 or TRBV12-4 to TRBJ2-1; D possibly corresponds to TRBD1 (6 bases). The CDR3 length is 15 residues. The V and J ends lost 6 bases and 8 bases respectively, with 20 bases between them. CDR3 in amino acids: CASSRQALIQDEQFF. CDR3 coding DNA: TGTGCCAGCAGCCGACAGGCCTTAATCCAGGATGAGCAGTTCTTC.

V is TRBV5-1 and J is TRBJ2-3; 9 bases agree with TRBD2. This CDR3 contains 15 residues. V lost 4 bases, J lost 5 bases, and 8 bases stayed unmatched. The germline CDR1 and CDR2 sequences are SGHRS and YFSETQ. CDR3 sequence: CASSISGGPGDTQYF. CDR3 bases: TGCGCCAGCAGCATTAGCGGGGGCCCGGGAGATACGCAGTATTTT.

A word on this clonotype: This may be a read error: a much more frequent sequence differs by one nucleotide. J is TRBJ2-3 and V is TRBV12-3 or TRBV12-4; 8 nucleotides line up with TRBD1. This CDR3 is 14 amino acids long. Losses at the gene ends were 7 bases for V and 0 bases for J; bases not matched to a gene: 3. The CDR3 region has the DNA TGTGCCAGCACCCGGACAGGGAGCACAGATACGCAGTATTTT. Translating it yields CASTRTGSTDTQYF.

This clonotype was counted only a few times. The chain employs TRBV2 and TRBJ1-1; no clear D gene. V dropped 7 bases and J dropped 5 bases, with 11 bases sitting between them. Germline V gene sequence: CDR1 SNHLY, CDR2 FYNNEI. This CDR3 comprises 12 residues. DNA for the CDR3: TGTGCCAGCAACACCTACACGACTGAAGCTTTCTTT. Translated, it gives CASNTYTTEAFF. Full variable domain (remainder filled in from reference TRBV2 and TRBJ1-1): EPEVTQTPSHQVTQMGQEVILRCVPISNHLYFYWYRQILGQKVEFLVSFYNNEISEKSEIFDDQFSVERPDGSNFTLKIRSTKLEDSAMYFCASNTYTTEAFFGQGTRLTVV.

The rearrangement uses TRBV6-1 and TRBJ2-3; D is perhaps TRBD1 (5 bases). This CDR3 is 15 amino acids long. Trimming pared 2 bases from V and 4 bases from J, leaving 13 bases between. Germline V gene data show CDR1 as MNHNS and CDR2 as SASEGT. The CDR3 sequence: CASSEQGPAPDTQYF. Here the CDR3 DNA reads TGTGCCAGCAGTGAACAGGGCCCCGCGCCAGATACGCAGTATTTT.

This clonotype was seen a handful of times. The gene calls are TRBV9 and TRBJ1-1; no reliable D call. CDR1 and CDR2 (germline): SGDLS, YYNGEE. Trimming cost V 4 bases and J 0 bases, with 16 bases left between them. The CDR3 length is 16 residues. The CDR3 DNA is TGTGCCAGCAGCCCCGGGCCCACCAGACTGAACACTGAAGCTTTCTTT. This codes for CASSPGPTRLNTEAFF.

The chain has TRBV6-2 or TRBV6-3 and TRBJ1-1; 7 bases line up with TRBD1. CDR1 is MNHEY, CDR2 SVGEGT, per germline. The V segment lost 6 bases and the J segment 8 bases; nucleotides outside the gene matches: 6. The CDR3 length is 12 residues. CDR3 loop: CASSRTTGEAFF. Here the CDR3 DNA reads TGTGCCAGCAGCCGAACGACAGGGGAAGCTTTCTTT.

This chain connects TRBV28 to TRBJ2-7, with TRBD1 matching over 9 bases. Germline V lookup: CDR1 MDHEN, CDR2 SYDVKM. The CDR3 length is 17 residues. After removal of 2 bases from V and 3 bases from J, the junction contained 11 bases not matched to a gene. The CDR3 DNA reads as TGTGCCAGCAGTTTACCGGACAGGGGTATCATGCACTACGAGCAGTACGTC. Residues: CASSLPDRGIMHYEQYV.

V usage is TRBV20-1 and J usage is TRBJ2-2; 8 bases are shared with TRBD2. The length of the CDR3 is 16 residues. Germline lookup yields CDR1 DFQATT and CDR2 SNEGSKA (reference sequence). V was pared by 3 bases and J by 0 bases, with 6 bases of the junction left unmatched. The CDR3 DNA is TGCAGTGCTAGTAAGCGGGGGACCGCGAACACCGGGGAGCTGTTTTTT. Protein: CSASKRGTANTGELFF.